This T cell receptor (beta chain) was recovered during a study of T cell responses to AZD1222 COVID-19 vaccine. Assay: immunoSEQ multiplex PCR; the TCRdb copy retains only in-frame clones and omits some. This sample has approximately 67,000 clones, with less than 90% found just once. Study-wide findings and caveats: Donors were largely white British and mainly female; clonal diversity was possibly underestimated. Variant regions that are unmutated are reportedly the target of nearly half of spike-specific TCRs.

Concerning this clone: The antigen is not known.

Germline V gene lookup returns CDR1 SNHLY and CDR2 FYNNEI. Trimming shortened V by 7 bases and J by 4 bases, and 11 bases separated the two germline ends. This CDR3 has 13 amino acids. This chain joins TRBV2 and TRBJ1-5, with unresolved D. The sequence derives from an adult in good health. Sequences were derived from peripheral blood, sampled on day 0 of AZD1222 vaccination. The CDR3 is CASKADLNQPQHF. DNA of the CDR3: TGTGCCAGCAAGGCCGATTTAAATCAGCCCCAGCATTTT. The entire variable domain, with the rest obtained from reference TRBV2 and TRBJ1-5, is as follows: EPEVTQTPSHQVTQMGQEVILRCVPISNHLYFYWYRQILGQKVEFLVSFYNNEISEKSEIFDDQFSVERPDGSNFTLKIRSTKLEDSAMYFCASKADLNQPQHFGDGTRLSIL.